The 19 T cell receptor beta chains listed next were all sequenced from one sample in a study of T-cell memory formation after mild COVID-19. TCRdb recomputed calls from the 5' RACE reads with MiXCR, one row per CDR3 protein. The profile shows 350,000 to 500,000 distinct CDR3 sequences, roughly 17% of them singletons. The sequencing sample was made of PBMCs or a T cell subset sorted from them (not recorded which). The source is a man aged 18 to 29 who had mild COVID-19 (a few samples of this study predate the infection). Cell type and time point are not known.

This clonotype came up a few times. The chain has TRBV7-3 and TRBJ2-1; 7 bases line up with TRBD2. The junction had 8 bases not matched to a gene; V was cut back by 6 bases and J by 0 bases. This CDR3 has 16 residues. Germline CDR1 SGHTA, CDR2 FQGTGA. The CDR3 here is CASRLAATSSYNEQFF. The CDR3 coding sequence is TGTGCCAGCAGGCTAGCGGCGACGAGCTCCTACAATGAGCAGTTCTTC.

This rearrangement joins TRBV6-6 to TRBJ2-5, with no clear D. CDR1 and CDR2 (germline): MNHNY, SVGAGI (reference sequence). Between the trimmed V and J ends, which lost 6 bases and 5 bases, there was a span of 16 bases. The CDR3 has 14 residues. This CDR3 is CASSGHLVRETQYF. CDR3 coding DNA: TGTGCCAGCAGCGGCCACCTGGTCAGGGAGACCCAGTACTTC.

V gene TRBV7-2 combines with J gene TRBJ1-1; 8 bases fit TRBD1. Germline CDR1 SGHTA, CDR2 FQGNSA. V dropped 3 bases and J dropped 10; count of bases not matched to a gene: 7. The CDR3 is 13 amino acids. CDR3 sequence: CASSFGQGSGAFF. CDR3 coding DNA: TGTGCCAGCAGCTTTGGACAGGGCAGCGGAGCTTTCTTT.

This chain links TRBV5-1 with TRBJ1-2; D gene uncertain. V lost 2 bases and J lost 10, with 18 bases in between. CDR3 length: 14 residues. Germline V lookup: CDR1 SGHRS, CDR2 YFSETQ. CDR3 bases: TGCGCCAGCAGCTTTGTAAGTGGGGAGAGACACTACACCTTC. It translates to CASSFVSGERHYTF. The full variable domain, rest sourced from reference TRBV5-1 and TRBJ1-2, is KAGVTQTPRYLIKTRGQQVTLSCSPISGHRSVSWYQQTPGQGLQFLFEYFSETQRNKGNFPGRFSGRQFSNSRSEMNVSTLELGDSALYLCASSFVSGERHYTFGSGTRLTVV.

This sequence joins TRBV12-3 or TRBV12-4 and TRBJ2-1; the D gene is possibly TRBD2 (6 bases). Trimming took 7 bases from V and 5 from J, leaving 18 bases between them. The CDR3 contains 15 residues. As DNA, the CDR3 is TGTGCCAGCAACGACTGGGGGACGGGGGACAATGAGCAGTTCTTC. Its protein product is CASNDWGTGDNEQFF.

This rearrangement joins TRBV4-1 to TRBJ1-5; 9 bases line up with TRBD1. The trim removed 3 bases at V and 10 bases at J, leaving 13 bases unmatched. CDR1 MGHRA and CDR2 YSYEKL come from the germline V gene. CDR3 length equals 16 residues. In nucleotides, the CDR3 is TGCGCCAGCAGCCAGGAGACAGGGGGGACAAAGAGACCCCAGCATTTT. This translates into CASSQETGGTKRPQHF.

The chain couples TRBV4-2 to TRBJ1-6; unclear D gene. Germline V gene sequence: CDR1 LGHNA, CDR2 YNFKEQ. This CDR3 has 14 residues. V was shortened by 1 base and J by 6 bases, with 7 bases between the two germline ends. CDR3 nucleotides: TGTGCCAGCAGCCAAGGGACGCTTAATTCACCCCTCCACTTT. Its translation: CASSQGTLNSPLHF.

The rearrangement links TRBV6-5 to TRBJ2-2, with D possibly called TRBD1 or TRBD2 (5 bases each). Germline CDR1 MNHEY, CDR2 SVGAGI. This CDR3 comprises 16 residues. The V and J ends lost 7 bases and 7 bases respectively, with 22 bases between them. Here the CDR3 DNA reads TGTGCCAGCATAGTTCTGGGACCTCGCCCCTACGGGGAGCTGTTTTTT. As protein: CASIVLGPRPYGELFF.

The CDR3 protein is CSARGRRGHGETQYF. In nucleotides, the CDR3 is TGCAGTGCTAGAGGTCGCAGGGGGCATGGGGAGACCCAGTACTTC. The rearrangement uses TRBV20-1 and TRBJ2-5; the match to TRBD1 covers 8 bases. The CDR3 covers 15 residues. With V trimmed by 1 base and J by 5 bases, 9 bases remained unmatched. The germline V gene encodes CDR1 DFQATT and CDR2 SNEGSKA (reference sequence).

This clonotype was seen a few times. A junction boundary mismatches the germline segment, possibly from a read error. CDR3 sequence (DNA): TGTGCTAGCAGCCCAGATACGGGAATGACGCAGTATTTT. This encodes CASSPDTGMTQYF. V and J are TRBV7-7 and TRBJ2-3; D is possibly TRBD2 (5 bases). The CDR3 is 13 amino acids. Germline lookup yields CDR1 SSHAT and CDR2 FNYEAQ (reference sequence).

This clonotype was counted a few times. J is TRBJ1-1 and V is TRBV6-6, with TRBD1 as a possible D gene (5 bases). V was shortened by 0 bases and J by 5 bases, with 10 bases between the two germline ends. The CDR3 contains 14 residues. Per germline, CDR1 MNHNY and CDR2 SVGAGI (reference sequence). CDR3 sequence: CASSYSREGTEAFF. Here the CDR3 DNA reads TGTGCCAGCAGTTACTCGCGAGAGGGGACTGAAGCTTTCTTT.

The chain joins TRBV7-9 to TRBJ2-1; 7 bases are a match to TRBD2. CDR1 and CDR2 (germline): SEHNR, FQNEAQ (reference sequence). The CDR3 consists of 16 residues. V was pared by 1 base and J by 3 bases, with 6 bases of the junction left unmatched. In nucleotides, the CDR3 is TGTGCCAGCAGCTTAGGGGCTAGCGGCGGCTACAATGAGCAGTTCTTC. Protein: CASSLGASGGYNEQFF.

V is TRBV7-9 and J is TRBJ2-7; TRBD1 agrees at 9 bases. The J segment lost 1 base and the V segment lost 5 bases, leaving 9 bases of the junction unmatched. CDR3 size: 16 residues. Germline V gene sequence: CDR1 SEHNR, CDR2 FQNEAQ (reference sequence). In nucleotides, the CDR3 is TGTGCCAGCAGCACCCGACAGGGGGAGGGTTCCTACGAGCAGTACGTC. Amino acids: CASSTRQGEGSYEQYV.

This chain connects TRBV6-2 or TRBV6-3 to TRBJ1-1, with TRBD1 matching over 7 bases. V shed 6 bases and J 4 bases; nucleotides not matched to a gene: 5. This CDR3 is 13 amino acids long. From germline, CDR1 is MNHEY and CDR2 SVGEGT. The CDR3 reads CASRLTGSTEAFF. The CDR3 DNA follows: TGTGCCAGCAGGCTGACAGGGAGCACTGAAGCTTTCTTT.

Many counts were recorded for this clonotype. CDR3 in DNA: TGTGCCAGCAGCCAAGATTGGGAAGATACGCAGTATTTT. Translation: CASSQDWEDTQYF. The V call is TRBV4-2, the J call TRBJ2-3; D not resolved. Germline CDR1 and CDR2: LGHNA and YNFKEQ. The germline V and J ends were trimmed by 0 bases and 5 bases, with 6 bases remaining between them. CDR3 length: 13 amino acids.

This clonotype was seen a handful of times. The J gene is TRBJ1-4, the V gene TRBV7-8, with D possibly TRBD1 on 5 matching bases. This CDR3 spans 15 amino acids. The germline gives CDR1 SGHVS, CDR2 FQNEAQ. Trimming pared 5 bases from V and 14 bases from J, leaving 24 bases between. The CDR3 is CASSPHLGVPNLLFF. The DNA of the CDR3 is TGTGCCAGCAGCCCTCACCTGGGGGTTCCGAATCTCCTGTTTTTT.

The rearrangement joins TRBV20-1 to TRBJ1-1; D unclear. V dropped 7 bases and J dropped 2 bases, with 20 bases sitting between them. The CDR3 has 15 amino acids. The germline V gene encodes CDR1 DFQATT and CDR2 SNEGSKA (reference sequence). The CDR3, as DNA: TGCAGTGTGAGGTCGCCGGGCAGGCCTAACACTGAAGCTTTCTTT. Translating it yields CSVRSPGRPNTEAFF.

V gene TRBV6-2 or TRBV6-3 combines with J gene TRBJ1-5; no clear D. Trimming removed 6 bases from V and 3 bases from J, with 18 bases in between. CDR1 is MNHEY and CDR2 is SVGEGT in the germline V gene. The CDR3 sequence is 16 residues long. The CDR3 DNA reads TGTGCCAGCAGCCCCCTACGGCAGCTCTACAATCAGCCCCAGCATTTT. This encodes CASSPLRQLYNQPQHF.

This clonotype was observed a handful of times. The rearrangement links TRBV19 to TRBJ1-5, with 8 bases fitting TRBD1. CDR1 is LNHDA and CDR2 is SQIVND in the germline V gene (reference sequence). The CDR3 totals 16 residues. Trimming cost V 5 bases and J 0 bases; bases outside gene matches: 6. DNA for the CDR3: TGTGCCAGTAGTCCATGGGGGACAGGTAGCAATCAGCCCCAGCATTTT. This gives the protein CASSPWGTGSNQPQHF. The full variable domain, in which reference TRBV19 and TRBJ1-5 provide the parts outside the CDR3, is DGGITQSPKYLFRKEGQNVTLSCEQNLNHDAMYWYRQDPGQGLRLIYYSQIVNDFQKGDIAEGYSVSREKKESFPLTVTSAQKNPTAFYLCASSPWGTGSNQPQHFGDGTRLSIL.